The next 27 T cell receptor beta chains were all read from a single sample in a study of blood T cell repertoires in COVID-19. Here immunoSEQ multiplex PCR was the method, and the copy in TCRdb shows in-frame clones only, minus some. The sample comprises 150,000 or so clones, about 89% of which are singletons, and about 4.1% rests with the top ten. The sample taken for sequencing was peripheral blood. These receptor sequences come from a man between 60 and 75 years old with COVID-19, enrolled during active disease.

This chain joins TRBV18 and TRBJ2-1; 12 nucleotides agree with TRBD2. The V gene end was trimmed by 1 base and the J gene end by 0 bases; junction bases not matched to a gene: 7. This CDR3 is built from 19 residues. Per the germline V gene, CDR1 is KGHSH and CDR2 is LQKENI. CDR3 residues: CASSPLSSGGASSYNEQFF. The CDR3 nucleotides read TGTGCCAGCTCACCACTGTCTAGCGGGGGGGCGAGCTCCTACAATGAGCAGTTCTTC.

This clone appeared a single time. V is TRBV2 and J is TRBJ2-1; TRBD1 matches at 8 bases. V trimming: 6 bases; J trimming: 3 bases; junction bases outside the gene matches: 4. The CDR3 contains 14 residues. Looked up from germline, CDR1 is SNHLY and CDR2 is FYNNEI. The chain's CDR3 is CASRTGEIYNEQFF. In nucleotides, the CDR3 is TGTGCCAGCAGGACAGGGGAGATCTACAATGAGCAGTTCTTC.

Concerning this clone: This sample also contains other DNA sequences that code for the same CDR3. The V gene is TRBV11-1, the J gene TRBJ2-1; 9 bases are shared with TRBD2. Germline V gene sequence: CDR1 SGHAT, CDR2 FQDESV (reference sequence). This CDR3 region has 15 residues. The ends lost 3 bases at V and 7 bases at J; junction bases unmatched: 7. This CDR3 is CASSFGGGAVNEQFF. CDR3 bases: TGTGCCAGCAGCTTTGGCGGGGGGGCGGTTAATGAGCAGTTCTTC.

The CDR3 bases are TGTGCCAGCAGTTCCGAACGGAGCTCCTACAATGAGCAGTTCTTC. Its protein is CASSSERSSYNEQFF. The chain combines TRBV6-2 or TRBV6-3 with TRBJ2-1, with D unclear. Germline V gives CDR1 MNHEY, CDR2 SVGEGT. V lost 4 bases, J lost 0 bases, and 10 bases lay in between. This CDR3 is 15 amino acids long.

The rearrangement joins TRBV7-8 to TRBJ2-3; TRBD2 aligns across 12 bases. The CDR3 has 16 residues. Germline lookup yields CDR1 SGHVS and CDR2 FQNEAQ. J lost 0 bases, V lost 2 bases, and 0 bases had no gene match. The chain's CDR3 is CASSLLAGGSTDTQYF. CDR3 nucleotide sequence: TGTGCCAGCAGCTTACTAGCGGGGGGGAGCACAGATACGCAGTATTTT. The full variable domain, in which reference TRBV7-8 and TRBJ2-3 provide the parts outside the CDR3, is GAGVSQSPRYKVAKRGQDVALRCDPISGHVSLFWYQQALGQGPEFLTYFQNEAQLDKSGLPSDRFFAERPEGSVSTLKIQRTQQEDSAVYLCASSLLAGGSTDTQYFGPGTRLTVL.

The chain uses TRBV5-1 and TRBJ2-7; tentatively, D is TRBD1 (5 bases). V lost 1 base to trimming and J lost 3 bases, with 8 bases between them. This CDR3 comprises 13 residues. The V gene's germline CDR1 is SGHRS and CDR2 YFSETQ. CDR3 DNA: TGCGCCAGCAGCTTGACGGACAACTACGAGCAGTACTTC. Its translation: CASSLTDNYEQYF.

The table lists this clone with a count of one. The chain links TRBV30 to TRBJ1-3, with 8 bases that match TRBD1. Germline CDR1 reads GTSNPN; CDR2 reads SVGIG (reference sequence). J was trimmed by 2 bases and V by 7 bases; bases with no gene match: 7. This CDR3 is built from 14 residues. The CDR3: CALGQGGTGNTIYF. CDR3 coding DNA: TGTGCCTTAGGACAGGGAGGTACTGGAAACACCATATATTTT.

V gene TRBV2 combines with J gene TRBJ2-5; TRBD2 matches 9 bases. Unmatched junction bases numbered 20, after V lost 9 bases and J lost 6 bases. The CDR3 runs to 17 residues. Germline V CDR1 and CDR2: SNHLY, FYNNEI. CDR3 region: CARRTGSAGGPIKTQYF. CDR3 DNA sequence: TGTGCCAGAAGAACGGGTAGTGCGGGGGGGCCGATCAAGACCCAGTACTTC.

The J gene is TRBJ2-4, the V gene TRBV7-9; 8 nucleotides match TRBD1. CDR1 SEHNR and CDR2 FQNEAQ come from the germline V gene (reference sequence). Trimming at V came to 6 bases and at J to 0 bases, leaving 10 bases not matched to a gene. The CDR3 consists of 17 residues. The CDR3 spells CASSPPDRGLAKNIQYF. The DNA for the CDR3 is TGTGCCAGCAGTCCTCCAGACAGGGGACTAGCCAAAAACATTCAGTACTTC.

This chain uses TRBV7-2 with TRBJ1-4, with TRBD1 as a possible D gene (5 bases). The CDR3 contains 15 residues. V was shortened by 2 bases and J by 4 bases, with 11 bases between the two germline ends. CDR1 SGHTA and CDR2 FQGNSA come from the germline V gene. The CDR3 DNA sequence: TGTGCCAGCAGCTTACAGGGAGGCCTTAATGAAAAACTGTTTTTT. Translation: CASSLQGGLNEKLFF.

The chain uses TRBV5-1 and TRBJ2-3, with 8 positions matching TRBD1. CDR1 and CDR2 from the germline V gene are SGHRS and YFSETQ. V gave up 0 bases and J gave up 5 bases; unmatched junction bases: 8. The CDR3 is 16 amino acids. In nucleotides, the CDR3 is TGCGCCAGCAGCTTGGGGGCAGGGGGCGCAGGAGATACGCAGTATTTT. Translation gives CASSLGAGGAGDTQYF. The entire variable domain, with the rest obtained from reference TRBV5-1 and TRBJ2-3, is as follows: KAGVTQTPRYLIKTRGQQVTLSCSPISGHRSVSWYQQTPGQGLQFLFEYFSETQRNKGNFPGRFSGRQFSNSRSEMNVSTLELGDSALYLCASSLGAGGAGDTQYFGPGTRLTVL.

V and J are TRBV11-2 and TRBJ1-4; D might be TRBD1 (5 bases). Germline V gives CDR1 SGHAT, CDR2 FQNNGV. V was clipped by 0 bases and J by 12 bases, with 11 bases between them. The CDR3 length is 13 residues. CDR3 in amino acids: CASSLDQGRELFF. CDR3 nucleotide sequence: TGTGCCAGCAGCTTAGATCAGGGCAGGGAACTGTTTTTT.

The J gene is TRBJ2-3, the V gene TRBV28; TRBD2 agrees at 10 bases. The V segment lost 5 bases and the J segment 2 bases; nucleotides outside the gene matches: 10. There are 17 residues in the CDR3. Germline values: CDR1 MDHEN, CDR2 SYDVKM. The CDR3 sequence is CASSPIVAGGSTDTQYF. CDR3 bases: TGTGCCAGCAGTCCTATAGTAGCGGGGGGTTCCACAGATACGCAGTATTTT. The variable domain in full, completed from reference TRBV28 and TRBJ2-3, reads DVKVTQSSRYLVKRTGEKVFLECVQDMDHENMFWYRQDPGLGLRLIYFSYDVKMKEKGDIPEGYSVSREKKERFSLILESASTNQTSMYLCASSPIVAGGSTDTQYFGPGTRLTVL.

This clone was seen just once. The rearrangement links TRBV2 to TRBJ2-7, with D possibly TRBD1 on 6 matching bases. Trimming shortened V by 3 bases and J by 5 bases, and 14 bases separated the two germline ends. Germline V CDR1 and CDR2: SNHLY, FYNNEI. This CDR3 region has 14 residues. As DNA, the CDR3 is TGTGCCAGCAGTGATGGTGGACAGAGGCACGAGCAGTACTTC. Protein product: CASSDGGQRHEQYF.

This clone was detected only once. The chain is built from TRBV6-6 and TRBJ1-5; the D gene is possibly TRBD1 (5 bases). The CDR3 runs 16 residues. Germline assignment: CDR1 MNHNY and CDR2 SVGAGI (reference sequence). Trimming shortened V by 8 bases and J by 0 bases, and 17 bases separated the two germline ends. In DNA, the CDR3 is TGTGCCAGCCGCCTTGGGGGGACCCATAGCAATCAGCCCCAGCATTTT. Residues: CASRLGGTHSNQPQHF.

This rearrangement joins TRBV5-4 to TRBJ2-3; the D gene is possibly TRBD2 (6 bases). Germline CDR1 is SGHNT and CDR2 is YYREEE (reference sequence). V was pared by 4 bases and J by 2 bases, with 14 bases between. This CDR3 spans 15 amino acids. The chain's CDR3 is CASSPQGGDTDTQYF. The CDR3, as DNA: TGTGCCAGCAGCCCTCAAGGCGGGGACACAGATACGCAGTATTTT.

V is TRBV5-1 and J is TRBJ1-1; no firm D call. Germline CDR1 reads SGHRS; CDR2 reads YFSETQ. V lost 0 bases, J lost 6 bases, and 9 bases lay in between. CDR3 length: 13 amino acids. The CDR3 DNA sequence: TGCGCCAGCAGCTTGGTATTTCGCGCTGAAGCTTTCTTT. It yields the protein CASSLVFRAEAFF.

This clone was seen only once. The chain employs TRBV3-1 (or the pseudogene TRBV3-2) and TRBJ2-7, with D possibly TRBD1 on 6 matching bases. Per germline, CDR1 LGHDT and CDR2 YNNKEL (reference sequence). V was cut by 1 base and J by 3 bases, with 16 bases left in between. CDR3 length: 16 amino acids. CDR3 bases: TGTGCCAGCAGCCAAGGTTTGGTGGGGACACTCTACGAGCAGTACTTC. It yields the protein CASSQGLVGTLYEQYF.

The J gene is TRBJ2-7, the V gene TRBV7-2, with 10 bases that match TRBD1. The junction had 11 bases not matched to a gene; V was cut back by 1 base and J by 5 bases. Germline V gene lookup returns CDR1 SGHTA and CDR2 FQGNSA. This CDR3 comprises 17 residues. In DNA, the CDR3 is TGTGCCAGCAGCTTAGGGGCCTTTGGGACAGGGGTCAACGAGCAGTACTTC. Amino acid sequence: CASSLGAFGTGVNEQYF.

The J gene is TRBJ1-1, the V gene TRBV6-1, with a possible D match to TRBD1 (5 bases). This CDR3 is built from 17 residues. The V gene lost 1 base and the J gene lost 0 bases, with 15 bases spanning the gap. The germline V gene has CDR1 MNHNS and CDR2 SASEGT. The chain's CDR3 is CASSEDRAYRLNTEAFF. The CDR3 DNA is TGTGCCAGCAGTGAAGATAGGGCCTACAGGCTGAACACTGAAGCTTTCTTT.

The chain combines TRBV7-3 with TRBJ2-5; D ambiguous. V gave up 3 bases and J gave up 4 bases, with 9 bases separating them. The CDR3 is 13 amino acids. Germline-derived CDR1 and CDR2 are SGHTA and FQGTGA. The chain's CDR3 is CASSFGARETQYF. In DNA form, the CDR3 reads TGTGCCAGCAGCTTCGGAGCGCGAGAGACCCAGTACTTC.

V and J are TRBV9 and TRBJ1-5; 7 bases match TRBD1. With V trimmed by 3 bases and J by 4 bases, 7 bases remained unmatched. This CDR3 has 15 amino acids. Germline V gene lookup returns CDR1 SGDLS and CDR2 YYNGEE. In DNA form, the CDR3 reads TGTGCCAGCAGCGACGAGGGGGACAGAAATCAGCCCCAGCATTTT. Its protein is CASSDEGDRNQPQHF.

This clone was seen a single time. The chain employs TRBV14 and TRBJ1-6; 8 bases agree with TRBD1. The J segment lost 4 bases and the V segment lost 4 bases, leaving 6 bases of the junction unmatched. From germline, CDR1 is SGHDN and CDR2 FVKESK. The length of the CDR3 is 16 residues. CDR3 DNA sequence: TGTGCCAGCAGCCCGACAGGGGCCCGATATAATTCACCCCTCCACTTT. Amino acid sequence: CASSPTGARYNSPLHF.

The chain links TRBV29-1 to TRBJ1-2; D might be TRBD1 (6 bases). In germline, CDR1 is SQVTM, CDR2 ANQGSEA. The length of the CDR3 is 12 residues. Trimming took off 6 bases at V and 7 bases at J, with 15 bases between the two ends. The CDR3 sequence is CSVPTGFGGYTF. CDR3 nucleotides: TGCAGCGTACCCACAGGGTTCGGTGGCTACACCTTC.

The chain has TRBV9 and TRBJ2-7; 9 bases align to TRBD1. Trimming took 1 base from V and 2 from J; bases not matched to a gene: 10. Germline assignment: CDR1 SGDLS and CDR2 YYNGEE. The CDR3 has 17 residues. The CDR3 nucleotides read TGTGCCAGCAGCGTAAGCGCCGGGACAGGGTCGCCCTACGAGCAGTACTTC. This codes for CASSVSAGTGSPYEQYF.

The chain employs TRBV28 and TRBJ2-5, with D unclear. Germline V CDR1 and CDR2: MDHEN, SYDVKM. Trimming left V 5 bases short and J 5 bases short, with 15 bases between. The CDR3 runs to 14 residues. The CDR3 spells CASSNNPAGETQYF. In nucleotides, the CDR3 is TGTGCCAGCAGTAACAACCCAGCCGGGGAGACCCAGTACTTC.

The V gene is TRBV28, the J gene TRBJ1-3; the D gene is possibly TRBD1 (5 bases). CDR3 length equals 18 residues. Germline lookup yields CDR1 MDHEN and CDR2 SYDVKM. Trimming removed 4 bases from V and 0 bases from J, with 19 bases in between. CDR3 protein: CASSSGGLGVSSGNTIYF. The CDR3 DNA is TGTGCCAGCAGTTCGGGCGGCCTAGGGGTGAGCTCTGGAAACACCATATATTTT.